What follows is one T cell receptor (beta chain) and its context. Its antigen is still unknown. No per-base quality is available; no much larger clone lies one base away. The data derive from a study of persistence of HIV-infected CD4 T cells (dated by TCRdb to the early 2020s). In terms of the full investigation: The median time participants had been on suppressive ART was over seven years. Peripheral blood samples of up to roughly 180 mL were obtained at multiple time points, with the exception of two participants, for whom leukapheresis was performed at a single time point. Anti-CD3/anti-CD28 stimulation activated a higher proportion of cells, with a lower memory fraction, than antigen stimulation. CMV- and HIV-1 Gag-responding CD4+ T cells were isolated from ART-treated individuals so that antigen-driven clonal expansion of HIV-1-infected cells could be examined. The clonality of all cells in each sorted population was assessed by TCRbeta sequencing, whereas the clonality of infected cells was assessed by proviral sequencing. Cross-participant TCR cluster analysis included about eight participants for CMV and more than five participants for Gag.

On the study overall, not on this receptor specifically: Degenerate expanded CDR3beta sequences were enriched in antigen-responding cells, suggesting convergent selection of CD4+ responses to CMV and Gag. Significantly lower TCRbeta richness was observed in CMV- and Gag-responding cells than in anti-CD3/anti-CD28-responding cells, and higher oligoclonality was observed in CMV-responding cells than in CD3/CD28-stimulated and Gag-responding cells. Restriction of bulk TCR analyses to the rare CMV-responding cells that actually carried HIV-1 proviruses was not possible. Few individuals were included in the study, and only a limited range of antigens was tested. TCR oligoclonality correlated with proviral oligoclonality within the same sorted populations.

CDR3 length: 14 amino acids, cysteine to phenylalanine. Kept here is only the CDR3 DNA, which spans 42 bases and is read in frame from base 1. CDR1 and CDR2, looked up from the germline V gene, are ENHRY and SYGVKD. Trimming leaves V shorter by 7 bases and J shorter by 5 bases, with the junction holding 7 bases beyond the gene matches. The immunoSEQ hsTCRB assay version 4, run in survey mode, was used to sequence TCRbeta repertoires from genomic DNA. For TCRbeta sequencing, genomic DNA was diluted to roughly 10 ng/uL, with up to 1 ug used per sample. Regarding the original processing steps: TCRbeta data analysis was done in ImmunoSeq Analyzer 3.0, and diversity was calculated on productive nucleotide rearrangements. The improved Chao index was used to estimate lower-bound TCR diversity, and the Gini coefficient was used to estimate clonality using the Immunarch R package. Nucleotide rearrangements that differed but encoded the same CDR3beta amino acid sequence were counted as separate clonotypes. TCRbeta sequences significantly enriched in antigen-responding cells relative to anti-CD3/anti-CD28-activated cells were identified by differential abundance analysis. GLIPH2 grouped TCRs by predicted peptide-MHC specificity, both within each participant and across combined participant data sets. The table comes from immuneACCESS by way of TCRdb, which keeps in-frame sequences with V and J called. Part of the clones is missing from these tables; in studies checked, under half for an unresolved V gene and the rest for unknown reasons. The V and J calls and the clone size are those of that table, but D and trimming were determined from the DNA. Recorded for this sample are about 47,000 clones; more than 85% of them occurred a single time. The ten most abundant clones make up 1.5% to 2% of the sample.

In the paper's terms, the treatment or condition label means: suppressive antiretroviral therapy. As a nonspecific positive control representing the CD4+ T cell repertoire, cells were stimulated with anti-CD3/anti-CD28 magnetic beads. Responding CD4+ T cells were sorted on the basis of upregulation of both CD40 ligand and CD69. Participants were HIV-1-infected adults who started suppressive ART during chronic infection. Participants had undetectable plasma HIV-1 RNA below 50 copies/mL for at least 4 years. To be included, a participant needed positive CMV serology and a CD4+ T cell count above 400 cells/uL. Before stimulation, PBMCs were isolated using density centrifugation and then depleted of CD8+ T cells. For 18 hours, CD8-depleted PBMCs were stimulated with anti-CD28/CD49d costimulation, a CD40-blocking antibody, and enfuvirtide, which was added to prevent new infections. Cell sorting was performed on a Beckman Coulter MoFlo Legacy or XDP sorter, and dead cells were excluded with propidium iodide. Genomic DNA was extracted using the QIAamp DNA Mini Kit for samples with more than one million cells and using the Quick-DNA Microprep Kit for all other samples.

The source is an adult man with HIV who was CMV-seropositive. The source was CD4+ T cells sorted from PBMCs after approximately 19-hour stimulation, collected from a patient who received antiretroviral therapy. This specimen's cell subset or site label, interpreted: CD40L+CD69+ CD4 T cells responding to anti-CD3/anti-CD28 beads, representing the overall repertoire. Rearrangement joined TRBV10-3 to TRBJ2-2; 7 bases in the junction line up with TRBD2. The DNA is as follows: TGTGCCATCATGGACGGGGGGAGTACCGGGGAGCTGTTTTTT. Its translation reads: CAIMDGGSTGELFF.